The 10 T cell receptor beta chains in this list originate from one sample, sequenced in a study of T-cell memory formation after mild COVID-19 (dated by TCRdb to about 2021). Libraries came from 5' RACE. This sample was sequenced with an Illumina NovaSeq 6000. TCRdb trimmed the raw reads at Q25, called clones with MiXCR and kept productive beta chains. Rows are unified per CDR3 protein, each entry keeping the most common DNA and genes. The sample profile shows about 340,000 distinct CDR3 sequences; around a fifth of them were found once. The ten largest clones take up roughly a fifth of the sample. Sequenced material: PBMCs or a T cell subset sorted from them (not recorded which). The receptors shown here come from a man younger than 30 who had mild COVID-19 (a few samples of this study predate the infection). The sample titles of this study are shuffled in the database, so cell type and time point are left out; the donor was told from shared clones.

This clonotype was observed a handful of times. The V and J genes are TRBV7-9 and TRBJ1-5, with 7 bases that match TRBD1. Trimming took 3 bases from V and 7 from J; bases not matched to a gene: 12. There are 16 residues in the CDR3. Germline-derived CDR1 and CDR2 are SEHNR and FQNEAQ (reference sequence). CDR3 DNA: TGTGCCAGCAGCTTTTATCCTAATGACAGGGACCAGCCCCAGCATTTT. Its translation is CASSFYPNDRDQPQHF.

This clonotype was counted a few times. The V call is TRBV29-1, the J call TRBJ2-2; 10 bases are shared with TRBD1. CDR1 SQVTM and CDR2 ANQGSEA come from the germline V gene. This CDR3 spans 13 amino acids. V lost 1 base and J lost 7; bases outside the gene matches: 0. DNA of the CDR3: TGCAGCGTTGAAGGGGACAGGGGCGGGGAGCTGTTTTTT. This sequence encodes CSVEGDRGGELFF.

There are a few counts of this clonotype. Written as DNA, the CDR3 is TGTGCCAGCAGTAAAGGATCGGAGACCCAGTACTTC. Translating gives CASSKGSETQYF. This chain uses TRBV2 with TRBJ2-5; D gene ambiguous. Germline V gives CDR1 SNHLY, CDR2 FYNNEI. V shed 5 bases and J shed 5 bases, with 9 bases lying between them. There are 12 residues in the CDR3. Complete variable domain (other parts from reference TRBV2 and TRBJ2-5): EPEVTQTPSHQVTQMGQEVILRCVPISNHLYFYWYRQILGQKVEFLVSFYNNEISEKSEIFDDQFSVERPDGSNFTLKIRSTKLEDSAMYFCASSKGSETQYFGPGTRLLVL.

In its sample, this clonotype was seen a few times. The chain is built from TRBV2 and TRBJ2-1; 7 bases are shared with TRBD2. The CDR3 loop spans 15 amino acids. V dropped 4 bases and J dropped 0; count of bases not matched to a gene: 3. CDR1 SNHLY and CDR2 FYNNEI come from the germline V gene. The CDR3 bases are TGTGCCAGCAGTGGGGGGGGGAGCTCCTACAATGAGCAGTTCTTC. Its protein is CASSGGGSSYNEQFF.

This clonotype was seen a few times. The chain joins TRBV5-6 to TRBJ2-6; 7 bases line up with TRBD1. V lost 4 bases and J lost 0; bases outside the gene matches: 4. The CDR3 totals 16 residues. Germline V lookup: CDR1 SGHDT, CDR2 YYEEEE. CDR3: CASSLRTGSGANVLTF. The CDR3 DNA reads as TGTGCCAGCAGCCTCCGGACAGGCTCTGGGGCCAACGTCCTGACTTTC.

This clonotype was found many times. The V call is TRBV30, the J call TRBJ1-5; a weak D match, TRBD1 (5 bases). The CDR3 is made up of 14 amino acids. Trimming took off 4 bases at V and 4 bases at J, with 14 bases between the two ends. CDR1 is GTSNPN and CDR2 is SVGIG in the germline V gene (reference sequence). In DNA, the CDR3 is TGTGCCTGGACCAAGGGGAACCGGAATCAGCCCCAGCATTTT. It yields the protein CAWTKGNRNQPQHF. The complete variable domain, with remaining parts taken from reference TRBV30 and TRBJ1-5, reads SQTIHQWPATLVQPVGSPLSLECTVEGTSNPNLYWYRQAAGRGLQLLFYSVGIGQISSEVPQNLSASRPQDRQFILSSKKLLLSDSGFYLCAWTKGNRNQPQHFGDGTRLSIL.

This clonotype was seen a handful of times. The V and J genes are TRBV6-6 and TRBJ1-1, with D uncertain. Germline lookup yields CDR1 MNHNY and CDR2 SVGAGI (reference sequence). CDR3 length: 13 residues. V was shortened by 0 bases and J by 4 bases, with 6 bases between the two germline ends. In DNA form, the CDR3 reads TGTGCCAGCAGTTACTCGCTAGCCACTGAAGCTTTCTTT. Translated, it gives CASSYSLATEAFF.

The gene calls are TRBV7-2 and TRBJ2-1; 10 bases are shared with TRBD2. Unmatched junction bases numbered 4, after V lost 1 base and J lost 4 bases. Germline V gives CDR1 SGHTA, CDR2 FQGNSA. The length of the CDR3 is 16 residues. The CDR3 DNA is TGTGCCAGCAGCTTAGTCCAACTAGCGGGATACAATGAGCAGTTCTTC. Translated, it gives CASSLVQLAGYNEQFF.

The V gene is TRBV11-2, the J gene TRBJ1-3, with 10 bases identical to TRBD1. The CDR3 length is 20 residues. Germline CDR1 SGHAT, CDR2 FQNNGV. The J segment lost 2 bases and the V segment lost 4 bases, leaving 17 bases of the junction unmatched. CDR3 coding DNA: TGTGCCAGCAGCTCCCCGGGACAGGGGATTGGAAGCTACGCTGGAAACACCATATATTTT. Protein sequence: CASSSPGQGIGSYAGNTIYF.

The J gene is TRBJ2-5, the V gene TRBV6-6, with a tentative D call TRBD1 (6 bases). The V gene's germline CDR1 is MNHNY and CDR2 SVGAGI (reference sequence). V was pared by 6 bases and J by 4 bases, with 15 bases between. The CDR3 runs 14 residues. The CDR3 loop is CASRWMGAGETQYF. The CDR3 region has the DNA TGTGCCAGCAGGTGGATGGGGGCTGGAGAGACCCAGTACTTC.